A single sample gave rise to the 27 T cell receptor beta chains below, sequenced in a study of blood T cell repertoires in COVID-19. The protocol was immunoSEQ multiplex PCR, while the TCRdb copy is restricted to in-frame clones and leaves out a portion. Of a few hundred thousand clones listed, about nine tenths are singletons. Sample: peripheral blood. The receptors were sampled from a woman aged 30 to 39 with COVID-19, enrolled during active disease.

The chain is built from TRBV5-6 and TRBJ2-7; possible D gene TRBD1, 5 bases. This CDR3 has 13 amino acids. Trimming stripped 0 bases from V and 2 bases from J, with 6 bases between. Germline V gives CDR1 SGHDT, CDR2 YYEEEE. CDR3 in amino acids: CASSLAQAYEQYF. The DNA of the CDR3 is TGTGCCAGCAGCTTGGCACAGGCCTACGAGCAGTACTTC.

CDR3 DNA sequence: TGTGCCATCAGTGAGGACAGGGGAAATCAGCCCCAGCATTTT. Translated: CAISEDRGNQPQHF. The chain employs TRBV10-3 and TRBJ1-5, with 8 bases matching TRBD1. Germline V CDR1 and CDR2: ENHRY, SYGVKD. Trimming at V came to 2 bases and at J to 4 bases, leaving 1 base not matched to a gene. This CDR3 has 14 amino acids.

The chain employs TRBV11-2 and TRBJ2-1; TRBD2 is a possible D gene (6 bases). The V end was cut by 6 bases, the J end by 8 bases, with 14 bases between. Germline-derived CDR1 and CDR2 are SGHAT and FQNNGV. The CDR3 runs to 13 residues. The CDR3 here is CASRTPTGDEQFF. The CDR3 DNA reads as TGTGCCAGCAGAACCCCGACGGGAGATGAGCAGTTCTTC.

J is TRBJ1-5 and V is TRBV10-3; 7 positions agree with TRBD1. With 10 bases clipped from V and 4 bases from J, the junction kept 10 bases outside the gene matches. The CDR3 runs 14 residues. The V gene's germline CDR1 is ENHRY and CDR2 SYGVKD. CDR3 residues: CATATGTDNQPQHF. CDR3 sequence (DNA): TGTGCCACGGCGACAGGGACGGATAATCAGCCCCAGCATTTT.

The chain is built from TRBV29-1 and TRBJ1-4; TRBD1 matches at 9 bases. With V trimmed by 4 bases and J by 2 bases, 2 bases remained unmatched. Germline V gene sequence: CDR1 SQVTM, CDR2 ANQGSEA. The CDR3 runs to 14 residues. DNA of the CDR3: TGCAGCGTTGGGGACAGGGAGACTAATGAAAAACTGTTTTTT. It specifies CSVGDRETNEKLFF.

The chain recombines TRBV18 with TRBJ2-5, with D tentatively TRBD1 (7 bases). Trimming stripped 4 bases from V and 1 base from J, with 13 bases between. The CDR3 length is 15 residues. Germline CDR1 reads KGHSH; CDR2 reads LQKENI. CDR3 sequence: CASSRRGDGQETQYF. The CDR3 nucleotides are TGTGCCAGCTCACGCAGGGGGGACGGCCAAGAGACCCAGTACTTC.

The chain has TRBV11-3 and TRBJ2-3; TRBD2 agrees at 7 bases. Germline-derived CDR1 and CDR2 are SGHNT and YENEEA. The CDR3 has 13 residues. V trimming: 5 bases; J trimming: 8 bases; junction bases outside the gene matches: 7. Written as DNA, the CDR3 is TGTGCCAGCAGCGCCTTCGAGCGGGGTACGCAGTATTTT. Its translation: CASSAFERGTQYF.

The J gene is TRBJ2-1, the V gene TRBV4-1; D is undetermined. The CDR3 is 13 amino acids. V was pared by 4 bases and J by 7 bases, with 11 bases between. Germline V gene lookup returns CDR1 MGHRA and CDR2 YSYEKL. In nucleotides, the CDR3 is TGCGCCAGCAGCCCATATGCCGGGAATGAGCAGTTCTTC. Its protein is CASSPYAGNEQFF.

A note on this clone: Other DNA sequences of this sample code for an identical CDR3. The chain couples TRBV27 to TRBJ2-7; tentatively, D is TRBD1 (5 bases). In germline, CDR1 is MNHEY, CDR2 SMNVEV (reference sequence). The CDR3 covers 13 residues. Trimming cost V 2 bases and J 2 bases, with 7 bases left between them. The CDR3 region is CASSLAQAYEQYF. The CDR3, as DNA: TGTGCCAGCAGTTTAGCACAGGCCTACGAGCAGTACTTC.

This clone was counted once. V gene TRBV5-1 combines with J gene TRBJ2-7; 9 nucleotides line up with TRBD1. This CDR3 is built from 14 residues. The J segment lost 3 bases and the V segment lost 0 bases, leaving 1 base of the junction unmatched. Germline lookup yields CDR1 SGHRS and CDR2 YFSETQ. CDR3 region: CASSLGQGDYEQYF. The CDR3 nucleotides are TGCGCCAGCAGCTTGGGACAGGGGGACTACGAGCAGTACTTC. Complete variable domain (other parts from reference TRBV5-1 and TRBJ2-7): KAGVTQTPRYLIKTRGQQVTLSCSPISGHRSVSWYQQTPGQGLQFLFEYFSETQRNKGNFPGRFSGRQFSNSRSEMNVSTLELGDSALYLCASSLGQGDYEQYFGPGTRLTVT.

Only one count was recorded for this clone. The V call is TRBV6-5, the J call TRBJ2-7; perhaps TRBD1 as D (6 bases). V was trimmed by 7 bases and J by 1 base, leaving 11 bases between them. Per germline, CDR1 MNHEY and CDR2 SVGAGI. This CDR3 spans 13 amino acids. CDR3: CASTQGGSYEQYF. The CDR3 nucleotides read TGTGCCAGCACACAGGGCGGATCCTACGAGCAGTACTTC.

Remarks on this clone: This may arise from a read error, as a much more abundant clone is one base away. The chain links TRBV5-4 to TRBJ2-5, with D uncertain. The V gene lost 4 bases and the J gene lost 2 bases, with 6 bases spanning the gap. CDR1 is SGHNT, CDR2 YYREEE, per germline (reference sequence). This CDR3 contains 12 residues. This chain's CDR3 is CASSRVQETQYF. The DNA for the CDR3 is TGTGCCAGCAGCCGGGTGCAAGAGACCCAGTACTTC.

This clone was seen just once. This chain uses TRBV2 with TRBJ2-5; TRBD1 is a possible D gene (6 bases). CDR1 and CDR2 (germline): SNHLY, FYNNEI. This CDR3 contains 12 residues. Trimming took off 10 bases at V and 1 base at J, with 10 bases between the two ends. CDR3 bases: TGTGCCACACTAGGGGGCCAAGAGACCCAGTACTTC. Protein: CATLGGQETQYF.

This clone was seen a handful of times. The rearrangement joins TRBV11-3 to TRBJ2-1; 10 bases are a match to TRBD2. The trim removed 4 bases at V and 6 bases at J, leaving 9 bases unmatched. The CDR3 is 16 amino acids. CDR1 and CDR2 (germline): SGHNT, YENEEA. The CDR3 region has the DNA TGTGCCAGCAGCTCCGGAAGTTTAGCGGGAGGCAATGAGCAGTTCTTC. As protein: CASSSGSLAGGNEQFF.

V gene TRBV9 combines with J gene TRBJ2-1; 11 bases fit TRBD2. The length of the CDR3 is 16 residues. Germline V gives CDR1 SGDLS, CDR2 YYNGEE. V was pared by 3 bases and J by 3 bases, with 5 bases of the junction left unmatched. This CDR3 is CASSALTSGDYNEQFF. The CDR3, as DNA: TGTGCCAGCAGCGCCCTGACTAGCGGGGACTACAATGAGCAGTTCTTC.

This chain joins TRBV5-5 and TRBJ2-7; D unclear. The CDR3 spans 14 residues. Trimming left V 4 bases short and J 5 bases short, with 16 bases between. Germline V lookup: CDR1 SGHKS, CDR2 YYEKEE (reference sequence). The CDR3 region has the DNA TGTGCCAGCAGCCAAGGAACAGTAGGCCACGAGCAGTACTTC. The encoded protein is CASSQGTVGHEQYF. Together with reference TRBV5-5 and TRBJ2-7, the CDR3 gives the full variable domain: DAGVTQSPTHLIKTRGQQVTLRCSPISGHKSVSWYQQVLGQGPQFIFQYYEKEERGRGNFPDRFSARQFPNYSSELNVNALLLGDSALYLCASSQGTVGHEQYFGPGTRLTVT.

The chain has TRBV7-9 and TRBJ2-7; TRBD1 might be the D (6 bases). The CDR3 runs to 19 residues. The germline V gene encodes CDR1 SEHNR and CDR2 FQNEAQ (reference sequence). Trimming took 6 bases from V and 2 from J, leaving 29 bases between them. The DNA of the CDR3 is TGTGCCAGCAGTTCCCCCCGGGGACACCGGGACGGCCCAGCCTACGAGCAGTACTTC. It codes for CASSSPRGHRDGPAYEQYF.

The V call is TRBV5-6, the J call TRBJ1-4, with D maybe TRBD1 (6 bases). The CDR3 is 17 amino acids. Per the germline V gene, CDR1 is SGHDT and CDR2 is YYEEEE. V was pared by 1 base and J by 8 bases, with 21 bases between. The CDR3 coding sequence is TGTGCCAGCAGCTTGAAAAGACACAGGGCACGAGGCGAAAAACTGTTTTTT. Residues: CASSLKRHRARGEKLFF.

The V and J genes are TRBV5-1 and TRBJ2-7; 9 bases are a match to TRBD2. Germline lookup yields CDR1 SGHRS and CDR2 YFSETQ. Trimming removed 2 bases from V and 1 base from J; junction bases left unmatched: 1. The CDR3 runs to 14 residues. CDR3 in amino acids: CASSLSGGSYEQYF. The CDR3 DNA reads TGCGCCAGCAGCTTAAGCGGGGGGTCCTACGAGCAGTACTTC. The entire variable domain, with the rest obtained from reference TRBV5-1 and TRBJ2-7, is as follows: KAGVTQTPRYLIKTRGQQVTLSCSPISGHRSVSWYQQTPGQGLQFLFEYFSETQRNKGNFPGRFSGRQFSNSRSEMNVSTLELGDSALYLCASSLSGGSYEQYFGPGTRLTVT.

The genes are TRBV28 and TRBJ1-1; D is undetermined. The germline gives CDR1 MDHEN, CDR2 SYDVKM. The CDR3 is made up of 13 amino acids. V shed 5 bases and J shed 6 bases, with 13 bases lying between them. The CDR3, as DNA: TGTGCCAGCAGTCTCCACCCTCCAGCTGAAGCTTTCTTT. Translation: CASSLHPPAEAFF.

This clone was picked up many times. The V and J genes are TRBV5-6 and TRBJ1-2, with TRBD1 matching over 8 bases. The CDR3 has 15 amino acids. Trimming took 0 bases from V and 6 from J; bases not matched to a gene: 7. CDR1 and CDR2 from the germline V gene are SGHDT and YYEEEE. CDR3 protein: CASSLDRTGIDGYTF. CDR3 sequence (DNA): TGTGCCAGCAGCTTGGACAGGACAGGGATAGATGGCTACACCTTC. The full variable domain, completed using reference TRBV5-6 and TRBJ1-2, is DAGVTQSPTHLIKTRGQQVTLRCSPKSGHDTVSWYQQALGQGPQFIFQYYEEEERQRGNFPDRFSGHQFPNYSSELNVNALLLGDSALYLCASSLDRTGIDGYTFGSGTRLTVV.

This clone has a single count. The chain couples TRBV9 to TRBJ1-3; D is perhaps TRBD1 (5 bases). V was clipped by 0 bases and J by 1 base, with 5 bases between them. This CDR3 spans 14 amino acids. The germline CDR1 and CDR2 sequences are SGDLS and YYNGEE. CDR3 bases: TGTGCCAGCAGCGTAGAGGGGTCTGGAAACACCATATATTTT. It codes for CASSVEGSGNTIYF. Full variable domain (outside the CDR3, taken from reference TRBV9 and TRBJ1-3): DSGVTQTPKHLITATGQRVTLRCSPRSGDLSVYWYQQSLDQGLQFLIQYYNGEERAKGNILERFSAQQFPDLHSELNLSSLELGDSALYFCASSVEGSGNTIYFGEGSWLTVV.

CDR3 amino acids: CASSWTSGSYVPYEQYF. DNA for the CDR3: TGTGCCAGCAGTTGGACTAGCGGGAGTTACGTCCCCTACGAGCAGTACTTC. The gene calls are TRBV28 and TRBJ2-7; 13 bases line up with TRBD2. Per germline, CDR1 MDHEN and CDR2 SYDVKM. The CDR3 loop spans 17 amino acids. J was trimmed by 2 bases and V by 4 bases; bases with no gene match: 8. Together with reference TRBV28 and TRBJ2-7, the CDR3 gives the full variable domain: DVKVTQSSRYLVKRTGEKVFLECVQDMDHENMFWYRQDPGLGLRLIYFSYDVKMKEKGDIPEGYSVSREKKERFSLILESASTNQTSMYLCASSWTSGSYVPYEQYFGPGTRLTVT.

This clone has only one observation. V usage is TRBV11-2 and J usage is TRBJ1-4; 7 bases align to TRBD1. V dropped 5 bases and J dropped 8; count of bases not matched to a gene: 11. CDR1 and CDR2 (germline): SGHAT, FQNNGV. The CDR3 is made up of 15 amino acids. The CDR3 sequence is CASSRQGGPGEKLFF. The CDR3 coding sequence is TGTGCCAGCAGCCGCCAGGGGGGCCCGGGGGAAAAACTGTTTTTT.

CDR3 DNA: TGTGCCAGCAGTTGGGGACTAGCGGAGGTCACAGATACGCAGTATTTT. Translated, it gives CASSWGLAEVTDTQYF. J is TRBJ2-3 and V is TRBV28, with TRBD2 matching over 11 bases. The CDR3 consists of 16 residues. The germline gives CDR1 MDHEN, CDR2 SYDVKM. V was clipped by 4 bases and J by 2 bases; unmatched bases: 5.

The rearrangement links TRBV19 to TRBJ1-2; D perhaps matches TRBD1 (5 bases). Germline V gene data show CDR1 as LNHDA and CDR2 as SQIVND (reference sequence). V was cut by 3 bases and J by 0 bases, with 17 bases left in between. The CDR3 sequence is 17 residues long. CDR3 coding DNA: TGTGCCAGTAGTATTATCCCCGCCGACAGCACTAACTATGGCTACACCTTC. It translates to CASSIIPADSTNYGYTF.

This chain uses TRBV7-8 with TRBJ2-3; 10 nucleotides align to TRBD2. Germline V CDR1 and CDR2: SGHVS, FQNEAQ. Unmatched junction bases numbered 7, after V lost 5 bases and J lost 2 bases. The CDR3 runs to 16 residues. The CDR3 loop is CASSLRLAGLTDTQYF. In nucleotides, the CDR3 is TGTGCCAGCAGCCTGCGACTAGCGGGCCTCACAGATACGCAGTATTTT.